Detailed here is one T cell receptor (beta chain). This entry is derived from a study of blood T cell repertoires in COVID-19. Overall study context: Samples representing acute and convalescent COVID-19 were sourced from the United States, Italy and Spain.

The V segment lost 8 bases and the J segment 2 bases; nucleotides outside the gene matches: 3. The CDR3 sequence is 14 residues long. Germline CDR1 and CDR2: LNHNV and YYDKDF (reference sequence). Original methodology: Estimates of nucleated cell counts were drawn from the amplification of reference gene primers. The repertoire was sequenced with immunoSEQ multiplex PCR; TCRdb's copy has only in-frame clones and lacks some. The DNA gave D and trimming, while V, J and clone size come from that table. The data contain 250,000 to 400,000 clones, about 90% of them seen just once; the ten biggest clones take up roughly 2.9%.

This clonotype originated in a woman aged 30 to 39 with COVID-19, enrolled during active disease. The chain couples TRBV15 to TRBJ2-3, with 11 bases matching TRBD2. Material: peripheral blood. CDR3 sequence: CATGTSGITDTQYF. The CDR3 region has the DNA TGTGCCACCGGGACTAGCGGCATCACAGATACGCAGTATTTT.